There are a few counts of the clone carrying this T cell receptor beta chain. Its target is not known. TCRdb recomputed calls from the PCR reads with MiXCR, one row per CDR3 protein. The sample yields approximately 54,000 distinct CDR3 sequences, under 30% seen once. This entry belongs to a study of molecular identifiers for immune sequencing clone quantification. This CDR3 region has 13 residues. Germline V gene lookup returns CDR1 SGDLS and CDR2 YYNGEE. The trim removed 2 bases at V and 6 bases at J, leaving 5 bases unmatched. Researchers sorted naive CD8 T cells as cells that were CD8+CD4-CCR7+CD45RA+. Study-wide results and limits: Whereas naive cells kept under 1% of molecules in clones above 20 RNA copies, such clones held over 97% in effectors. Spiked Jurkat TCR RNA originating from one cell could reportedly be identified amid some 950,000 naive cells. Should identical TCR molecules share a barcode, the sizes of highly expanded clones could be underestimated.

V is TRBV9 and J is TRBJ2-7; 7 nucleotides align to TRBD1. The source of this sequence is a human donor in good health. Some libraries in this study had Jurkat cell RNA spiked in. Sequenced sample: naive CD8+ T cells from blood, with Jurkat cell RNA spiked in. The subset here: FACS-sorted CD8+CD4-CCR7+CD45RA+ naive T cells. The CDR3 here is CASSVQTGPEQYF. CDR3 coding DNA: TGTGCCAGCAGCGTTCAGACAGGGCCCGAGCAGTACTTC.